This TCR beta chain was recovered during a study of blood T cell repertoires in COVID-19. This CDR3 has 15 amino acids. J was trimmed by 4 bases and V by 6 bases; bases with no gene match: 6. CDR1 and CDR2 from the germline V gene are GTSNPN and SVGIG (reference sequence). This clone appeared once. How the authors handled the data: Reference gene primers were amplified, and this amplification served to estimate nucleated cell counts. The table came from immunoSEQ multiplex PCR; TCRdb's copy has only in-frame clones and leaves some out. Clone size and the V and J calls come from that table; the DNA yielded D and trimming. The sample holds approximately 170,000 clones; under 80% are singletons and the top ten take 12%.

Source material: peripheral blood. The rearrangement links TRBV30 to TRBJ2-3, with 14 bases identical to TRBD2. This TCR derives from a woman aged 50 to 60 with acute or convalescent COVID-19. This CDR3 reads CACSPGLAGADTQYF. CDR3 coding DNA: TGTGCCTGTTCCCCGGGACTAGCGGGAGCAGATACGCAGTATTTT.